One TCR beta chain is described in this entry. The protocol was immunoSEQ multiplex PCR, while the TCRdb copy is restricted to in-frame clones and leaves out a portion. Of some 52,000 clones in the sample, about 97% were seen once. J was trimmed by 6 bases and V by 5 bases; bases with no gene match: 15. This CDR3 contains 17 residues. Per germline, CDR1 SGHNT and CDR2 YENEEA. These data come from a study of siplizumab effects on memory and regulatory T cells. The sequence was obtained from a human donor in good health. Input material: naive CD4+ T cells sorted from blood. The chain has TRBV11-3 and TRBJ2-1, with 8 bases that match TRBD2. DNA of the CDR3: TGTGCCAGCAGCGCCATTTCTAGCGGGCTGGGGACCAATGAGCAGTTCTTC. Translated, it gives CASSAISSGLGTNEQFF.